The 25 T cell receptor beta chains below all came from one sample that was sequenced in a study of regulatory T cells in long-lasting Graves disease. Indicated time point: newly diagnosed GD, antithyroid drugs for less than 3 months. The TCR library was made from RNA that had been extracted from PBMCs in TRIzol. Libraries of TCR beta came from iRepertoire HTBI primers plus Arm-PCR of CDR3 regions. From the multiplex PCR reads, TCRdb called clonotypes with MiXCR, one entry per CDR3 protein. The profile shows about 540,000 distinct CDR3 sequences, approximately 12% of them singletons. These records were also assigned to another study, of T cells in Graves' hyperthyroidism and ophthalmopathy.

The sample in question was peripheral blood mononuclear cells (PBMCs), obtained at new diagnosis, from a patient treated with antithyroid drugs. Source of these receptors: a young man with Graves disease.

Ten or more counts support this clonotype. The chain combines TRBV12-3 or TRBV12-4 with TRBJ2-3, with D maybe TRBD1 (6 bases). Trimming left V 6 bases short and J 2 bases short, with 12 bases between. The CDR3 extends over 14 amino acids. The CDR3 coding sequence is TGTGCCAGCAGAGCAGGACAGCACACAGATACGCAGTATTTT. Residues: CASRAGQHTDTQYF.

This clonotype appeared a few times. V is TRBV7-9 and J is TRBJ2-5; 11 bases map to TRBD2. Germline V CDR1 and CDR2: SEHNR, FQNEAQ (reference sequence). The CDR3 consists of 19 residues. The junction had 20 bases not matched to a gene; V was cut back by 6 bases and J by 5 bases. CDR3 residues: CASRSGTSGNREELETQYF. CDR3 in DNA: TGTGCCAGCAGATCAGGGACTAGCGGAAATCGTGAAGAATTGGAGACCCAGTACTTC.

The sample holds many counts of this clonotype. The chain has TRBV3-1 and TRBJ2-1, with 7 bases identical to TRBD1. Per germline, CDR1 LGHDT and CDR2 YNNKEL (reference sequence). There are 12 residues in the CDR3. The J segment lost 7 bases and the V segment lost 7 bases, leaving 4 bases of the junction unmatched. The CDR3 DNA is TGTGCCAGCAACAGGGGAAATAATGAGCAGTTCTTC. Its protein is CASNRGNNEQFF.

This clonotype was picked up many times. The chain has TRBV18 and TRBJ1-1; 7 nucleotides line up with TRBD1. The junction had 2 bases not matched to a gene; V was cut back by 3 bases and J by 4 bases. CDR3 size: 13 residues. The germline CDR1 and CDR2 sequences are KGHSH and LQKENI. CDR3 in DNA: TGTGCCAGCTCACCGGGACAGACCACTGAAGCTTTCTTT. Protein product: CASSPGQTTEAFF.

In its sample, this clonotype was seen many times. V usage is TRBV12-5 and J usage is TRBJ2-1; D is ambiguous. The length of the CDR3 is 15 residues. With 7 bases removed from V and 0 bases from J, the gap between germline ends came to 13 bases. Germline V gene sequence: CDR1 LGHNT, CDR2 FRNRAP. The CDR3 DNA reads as TGTGCTAGTGCCCTCGTTGGGCCCTCCTACAATGAGCAGTTCTTC. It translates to CASALVGPSYNEQFF.

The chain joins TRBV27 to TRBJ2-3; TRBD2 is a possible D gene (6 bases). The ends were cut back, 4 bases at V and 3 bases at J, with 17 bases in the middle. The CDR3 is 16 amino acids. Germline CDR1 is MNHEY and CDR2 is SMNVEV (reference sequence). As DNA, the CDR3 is TGTGCCAGCAGTTCCCTAAGGGACTGGGTAACAGATACGCAGTATTTT. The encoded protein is CASSSLRDWVTDTQYF.

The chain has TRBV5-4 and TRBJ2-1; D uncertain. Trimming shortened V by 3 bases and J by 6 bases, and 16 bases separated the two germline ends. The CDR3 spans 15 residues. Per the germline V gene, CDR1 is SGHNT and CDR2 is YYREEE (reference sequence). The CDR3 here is CASSSPLLPTNEQFF. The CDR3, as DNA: TGTGCCAGCAGCTCCCCTCTTTTACCTACCAATGAGCAGTTCTTC.

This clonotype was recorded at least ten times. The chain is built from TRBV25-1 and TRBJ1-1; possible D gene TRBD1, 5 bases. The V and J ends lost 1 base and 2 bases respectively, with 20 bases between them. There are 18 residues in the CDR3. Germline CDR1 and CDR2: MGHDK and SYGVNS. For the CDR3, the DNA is TGTGCCAGCAGTGAATCCCTTTGGGCAGGGCGTAGAAACACTGAAGCTTTCTTT. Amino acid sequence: CASSESLWAGRRNTEAFF. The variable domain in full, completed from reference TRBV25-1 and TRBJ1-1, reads EADIYQTPRYLVIGTGKKITLECSQTMGHDKMYWYQQDPGMELHLIHYSYGVNSTEKGDLSSESTVSRIRTEHFPLTLESARPSHTSQYLCASSESLWAGRRNTEAFFGQGTRLTVV.

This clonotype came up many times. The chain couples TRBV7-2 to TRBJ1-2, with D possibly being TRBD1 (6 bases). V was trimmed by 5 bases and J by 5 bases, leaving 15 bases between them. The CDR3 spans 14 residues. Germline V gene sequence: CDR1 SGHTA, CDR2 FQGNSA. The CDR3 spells CASSPRTVFYGYTF. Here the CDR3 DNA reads TGTGCCAGCAGCCCACGGACAGTATTTTATGGCTACACCTTC.

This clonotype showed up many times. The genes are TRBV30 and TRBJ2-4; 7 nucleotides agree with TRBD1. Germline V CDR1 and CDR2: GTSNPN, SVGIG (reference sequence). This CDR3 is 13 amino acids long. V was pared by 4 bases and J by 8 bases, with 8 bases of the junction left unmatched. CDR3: CAWTERGQDIQYF. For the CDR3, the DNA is TGTGCCTGGACGGAGAGGGGGCAGGACATTCAGTACTTC.

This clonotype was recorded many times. CDR3 bases: TGCGCCAGCAGCTTGCAGGGACTAGCTTACAATGAGCAGTTCTTC. Protein: CASSLQGLAYNEQFF. V gene TRBV5-1 combines with J gene TRBJ2-1; TRBD2 aligns across 9 bases. This CDR3 has 15 amino acids. Losses at the gene ends were 1 base for V and 4 bases for J; bases not matched to a gene: 3. Germline V gene sequence: CDR1 SGHRS, CDR2 YFSETQ.

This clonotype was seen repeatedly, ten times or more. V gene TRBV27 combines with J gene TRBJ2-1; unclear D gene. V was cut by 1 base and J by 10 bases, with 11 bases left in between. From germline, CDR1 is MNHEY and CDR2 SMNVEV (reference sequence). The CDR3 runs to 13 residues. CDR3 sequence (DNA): TGTGCCAGCAGTTTATGGGCGGAAGGGGAGCAGTTCTTC. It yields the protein CASSLWAEGEQFF.

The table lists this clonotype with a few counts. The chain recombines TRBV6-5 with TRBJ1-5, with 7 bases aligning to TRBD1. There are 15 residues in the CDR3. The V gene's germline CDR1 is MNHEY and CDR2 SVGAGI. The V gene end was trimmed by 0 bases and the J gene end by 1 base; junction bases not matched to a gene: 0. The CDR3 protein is CASSYSDRSNQPQHF. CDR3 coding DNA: TGTGCCAGCAGTTACTCGGACAGGAGCAATCAGCCCCAGCATTTT.

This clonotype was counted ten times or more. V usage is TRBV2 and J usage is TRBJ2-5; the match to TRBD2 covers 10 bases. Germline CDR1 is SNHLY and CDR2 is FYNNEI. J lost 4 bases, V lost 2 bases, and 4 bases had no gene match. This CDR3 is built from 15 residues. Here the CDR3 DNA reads TGTGCCAGCAGTGAACTAGCGGGAGTGGGAGAGACCCAGTACTTC. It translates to CASSELAGVGETQYF.

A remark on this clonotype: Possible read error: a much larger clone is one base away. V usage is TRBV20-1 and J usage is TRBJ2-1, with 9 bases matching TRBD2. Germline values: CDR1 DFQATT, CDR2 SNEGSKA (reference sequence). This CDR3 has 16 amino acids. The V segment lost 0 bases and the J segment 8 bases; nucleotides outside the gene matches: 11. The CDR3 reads CSARDRTAGGRDEQFF. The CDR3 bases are TGCAGTGCTAGAGATCGAACAGCGGGAGGAAGAGATGAGCAGTTCTTC.

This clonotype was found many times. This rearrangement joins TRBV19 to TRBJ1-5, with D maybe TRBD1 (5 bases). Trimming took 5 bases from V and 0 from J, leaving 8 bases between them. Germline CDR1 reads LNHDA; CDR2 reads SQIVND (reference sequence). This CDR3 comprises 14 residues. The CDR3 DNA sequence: TGTGCCAGTAGTGACGACAGTAGCAATCAGCCCCAGCATTTT. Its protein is CASSDDSSNQPQHF.

In DNA form, the CDR3 reads TGCGCCAGCAGCCAAGGCCCTCTAGCGGGAGGGCGAGATACGCAGTATTTT. Translating it yields CASSQGPLAGGRDTQYF. The gene calls are TRBV4-1 and TRBJ2-3; 12 bases map to TRBD2. Germline V lookup: CDR1 MGHRA, CDR2 YSYEKL. Germline trimming cut 1 base from V and 5 bases from J; bases unmatched to any gene: 7. The CDR3 has 17 residues.

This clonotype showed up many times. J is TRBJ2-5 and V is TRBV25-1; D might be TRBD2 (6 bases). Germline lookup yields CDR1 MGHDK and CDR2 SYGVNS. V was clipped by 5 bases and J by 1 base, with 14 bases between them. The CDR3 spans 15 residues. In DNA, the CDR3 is TGTGCCAGCAGTCGGTACGGGAGAGCCCAAGAGACCCAGTACTTC. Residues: CASSRYGRAQETQYF.

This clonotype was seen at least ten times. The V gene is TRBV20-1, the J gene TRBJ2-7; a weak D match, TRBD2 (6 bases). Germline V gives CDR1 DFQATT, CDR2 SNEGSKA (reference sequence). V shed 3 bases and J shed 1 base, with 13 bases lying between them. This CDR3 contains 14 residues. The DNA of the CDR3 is TGCAGTGCTAGTTCGACTAGGGGTTCCTACGAGCAGTACTTC. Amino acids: CSASSTRGSYEQYF.

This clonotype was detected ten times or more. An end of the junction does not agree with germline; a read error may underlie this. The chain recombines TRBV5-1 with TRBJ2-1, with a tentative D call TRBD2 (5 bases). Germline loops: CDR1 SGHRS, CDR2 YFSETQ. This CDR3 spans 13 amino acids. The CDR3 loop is CASRLDFYNEQFF. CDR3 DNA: TGCGCCAGCAGATTGGACTTTTACAATGAGCAGTTCTTC.

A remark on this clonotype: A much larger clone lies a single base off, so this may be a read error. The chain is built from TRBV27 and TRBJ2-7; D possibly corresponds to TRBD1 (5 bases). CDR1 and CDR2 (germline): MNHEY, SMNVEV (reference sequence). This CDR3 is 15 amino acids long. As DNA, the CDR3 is TGTGCCAGCGGTTTTTCGGCAGGGCTTTCCTACGAGCAGTACTTC. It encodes CASGFSAGLSYEQYF.

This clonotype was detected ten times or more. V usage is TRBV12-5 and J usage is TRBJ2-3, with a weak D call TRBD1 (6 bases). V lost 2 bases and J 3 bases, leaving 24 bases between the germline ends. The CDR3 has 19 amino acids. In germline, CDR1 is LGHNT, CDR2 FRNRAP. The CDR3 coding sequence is TGTGCTAGTGGTTTGCTATATGGTGCCGGGACATCAAGGACAGATACGCAGTATTTT. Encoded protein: CASGLLYGAGTSRTDTQYF.

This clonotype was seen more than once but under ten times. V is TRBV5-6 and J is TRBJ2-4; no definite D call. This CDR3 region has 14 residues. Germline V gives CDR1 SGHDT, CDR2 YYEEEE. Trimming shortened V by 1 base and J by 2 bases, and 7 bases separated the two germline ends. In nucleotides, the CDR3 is TGTGCCAGCAGCTTGAATACTCCCAAAAACATTCAGTACTTC. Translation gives CASSLNTPKNIQYF.

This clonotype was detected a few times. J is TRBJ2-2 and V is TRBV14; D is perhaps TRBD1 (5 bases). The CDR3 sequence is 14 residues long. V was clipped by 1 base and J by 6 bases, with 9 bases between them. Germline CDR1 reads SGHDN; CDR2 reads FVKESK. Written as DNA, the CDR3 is TGTGCCAGCAGCCAAGTAGCACAGGCCGGGGAGCTGTTTTTT. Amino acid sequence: CASSQVAQAGELFF.

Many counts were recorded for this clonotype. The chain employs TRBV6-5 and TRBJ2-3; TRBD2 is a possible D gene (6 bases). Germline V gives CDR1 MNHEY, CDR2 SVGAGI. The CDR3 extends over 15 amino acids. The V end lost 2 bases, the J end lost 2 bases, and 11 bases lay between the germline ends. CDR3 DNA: TGTGCCAGCAGTTACGTGGGACTCGCCACAGATACGCAGTATTTT. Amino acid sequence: CASSYVGLATDTQYF.